These T cell receptor beta chains were read from a single sample in a study of human T cells and chemical hapten exposure. A single record per CDR3 protein comes from TCRdb applying MiXCR to the RACE reads. The sample includes 69,000 or so distinct CDR3 sequences, 10% of them seen just once. Here the sequenced sample was whole blood, taken in connection with sensitization to the hapten diphenylcyclopropenone (DPC). The receptor set was obtained from a woman aged 45-59 years with alopecia areata. Some clones in this sample may be carry-over from other donors' samples. Both conserved end residues are part of each CDR3. Fields, in order: CDR3 length, J gene, clone size, V gene, D gene, CDR3 protein, CDR3 DNA. A D gene is named only where the DNA matches it firmly. Clone size is shown for a subset of rows, as once, few, many or a class of expanded clone.

>16|TRBJ2-1|many|TRBV15|-
CATSSELGDRFYEQFF
TGTGCCACCAGCAGTGAGTTGGGGGACCGATTTTATGAGCAGTTCTTC
>13|TRBJ1-5|-|TRBV2|-
CASTLQDSFPQHF
TGTGCCAGCACTCTGCAAGACAGCTTCCCCCAGCATTTT
>16|TRBJ2-5|-|TRBV24-1|TRBD2
CATSEPGTSGQETQYF
TGTGCCACCAGTGAACCCGGGACTAGCGGACAAGAGACCCAGTACTTC
>13|TRBJ2-5|-|TRBV29-1|TRBD1
CSAWDSSQETQYF
TGCAGCGCGTGGGACAGCAGCCAAGAGACCCAGTACTTC
>16|TRBJ2-5|few|TRBV7-6|TRBD2
CASSLMLAGPQETQYF
TGTGCCAGCAGCTTAATGCTAGCGGGCCCCCAAGAGACCCAGTACTTC
>12|TRBJ2-1|-|TRBV5-5|-
CASARLADEQFF
TGTGCCAGCGCAAGGTTGGCGGATGAGCAGTTCTTC
>12|TRBJ1-4|-|TRBV7-9|-
CASSLVDEKLFF
TGTGCCAGCAGCTTGGTGGATGAAAAACTGTTTTTT
>13|TRBJ2-5|few|TRBV28|TRBD1
CASRMTGPETQYF
TGTGCCAGCAGGATGACAGGGCCGGAGACCCAGTACTTC
>14|TRBJ2-7|few|TRBV28|-
CASRLQGGDNEQYF
TGTGCCAGCCGCCTTCAGGGAGGCGATAACGAGCAGTACTTC
>12|TRBJ2-7|-|TRBV7-9|TRBD1
CASSLDGQGQYF
TGTGCCAGCAGCTTAGACGGACAGGGACAGTACTTC
>13|TRBJ1-2|many|TRBV6-6|-
CASSADGLYGYTF
TGTGCCAGCAGTGCGGACGGATTATATGGCTACACCTTC
>17|TRBJ2-2|many|TRBV29-1|TRBD2
CSVAVFSVAGVTGELFF
TGCAGCGTTGCAGTTTTCTCCGTTGCGGGAGTGACCGGGGAGCTGTTTTTT
>14|TRBJ2-1|many|TRBV11-2|TRBD1
CASSPQGALGEQFF
TGTGCCAGCAGCCCCCAGGGGGCATTGGGTGAGCAGTTCTTC
>11|TRBJ1-3|few|TRBV2|-
CARKPGNTIYF
TGTGCCAGAAAACCCGGAAACACCATATATTTT
>13|TRBJ2-1|many|TRBV10-2|TRBD2
CASSERLALEQFF
TGCGCCAGCAGTGAGAGACTAGCTCTTGAGCAGTTCTTC
>15|TRBJ1-5|-|TRBV19|-
CASTDRDTSNQPQHF
TGTGCCAGTACGGACCGGGACACAAGCAATCAGCCCCAGCATTTT
>18|TRBJ1-1|many|TRBV4-1|TRBD1
CASSQGQGGAIGNTEAFF
TGCGCCAGCAGCCAGGGACAGGGTGGAGCAATTGGGAACACTGAAGCTTTCTTT
>16|TRBJ2-5|few|TRBV10-3|-
CAISEPRNSGQETQYF
TGTGCCATCAGTGAACCCAGGAATAGCGGACAAGAGACCCAGTACTTC
>15|TRBJ2-7|-|TRBV10-2|-
CASKFSLSPYYEQYF
TGCGCCAGCAAGTTCTCGCTAAGCCCGTACTACGAGCAGTACTTC
>15|TRBJ2-6|many|TRBV6-1|-
CASSEGQFGANVLTF
TGTGCCAGCAGTGAAGGACAGTTTGGGGCCAACGTCCTGACTTTC
>14|TRBJ2-1|once|TRBV12-3/TRBV12-4|TRBD2
CASSPRTSGKEQFF
TGTGCCAGCAGTCCTCGGACTAGCGGGAAAGAGCAGTTCTTC
>14|TRBJ2-6|few|TRBV7-9|-
CASSLGAGANVLTF
TGTGCCAGCAGCTTGGGCGCCGGGGCCAACGTCCTGACTTTC
>13|TRBJ2-2|few|TRBV29-1|-
CSVDRKNTGELFF
TGCAGCGTTGACAGAAAAAACACCGGGGAGCTGTTTTTT
>11|TRBJ2-1|-|TRBV10-3|-
CAISSFNEQFF
TGTGCCATCTCTAGTTTCAATGAGCAGTTCTTC
>16|TRBJ2-1|many|TRBV11-2|-
CASSPIRGSSYNEQFF
TGTGCCAGCAGCCCTATACGGGGGAGCTCCTACAATGAGCAGTTCTTC
>14|TRBJ2-1|few|TRBV11-2|TRBD2
CASSLPGLAGSTFF
TGTGCCAGCAGCTTACCCGGACTAGCGGGAAGTACGTTCTTC
>16|TRBJ1-5|few|TRBV18|-
CASSPASGEGNQPQHF
TGTGCCAGCTCACCAGCCAGCGGGGAGGGCAATCAGCCCCAGCATTTT
>18|TRBJ2-2|-|TRBV2|-
CASSENPKGARNTGELFF
TGTGCCAGCAGTGAAAATCCAAAGGGAGCGAGGAACACCGGGGAGCTGTTTTTT
>14|TRBJ1-2|-|TRBV28|-
CASSEWRGGYGYTF
TGTGCCAGCAGTGAATGGCGGGGCGGCTATGGCTACACCTTC
>20|TRBJ2-5|medium-sized|TRBV20-1|-
CSAYSGHSGFARRYQETQYF
TGCAGTGCTTACTCCGGACATAGCGGATTTGCTAGGCGGTACCAAGAGACCCAGTACTTC
>13|TRBJ2-3|many|TRBV6-2/TRBV6-3|-
CASRGRDTDTQYF
TGTGCCAGCAGGGGACGGGACACAGATACGCAGTATTTT
>13|TRBJ2-1|few|TRBV11-3|-
CASSLAAYNEQFF
TGTGCCAGCAGCTTGGCGGCCTACAATGAGCAGTTCTTC
>13|TRBJ2-7|few|TRBV5-6|-
CASSGSPGYEQYF
TGTGCCAGCAGCGGAAGCCCAGGGTACGAGCAGTACTTC
>13|TRBJ2-1|-|TRBV19|-
CAIKARGGNEQFF
TGTGCCATTAAAGCACGAGGGGGGAATGAGCAGTTCTTC
>17|TRBJ2-6|many|TRBV11-2|-
CASSRTDRPSGANVLTF
TGTGCCAGCAGCAGGACAGATCGACCCTCTGGGGCCAACGTCCTGACTTTC
>15|TRBJ1-1|few|TRBV20-1|TRBD1
CSARYWTGGEAEAFF
TGCAGTGCTCGCTACTGGACAGGGGGCGAGGCTGAAGCTTTCTTT